This T cell receptor beta chain came from a study of siplizumab effects on memory and regulatory T cells. The V gene lost 5 bases and the J gene lost 0 bases, with 8 bases spanning the gap. The V gene's germline CDR1 is SGHTA and CDR2 FQGTGA. This CDR3 spans 14 amino acids. Assay used: immunoSEQ multiplex PCR; TCRdb lists only in-frame clones, some missing. This table holds about 97,000 clones, about 93% found once. Study observations and caveats: Unstimulated subsets contained matches for only a minor fraction of alloreactive clones. Treg-derived clones made up an average of about 68% of mappable alloreactive CD4+ clones with siplizumab and more than 25% in controls. Major contributors to the alloresponse seemed to be naive T cells, which also appeared more diverse than memory cells.

On this clone: Its specificity is unknown.

The genes are TRBV7-3 and TRBJ2-1, with D unresolved. The receptor's source is a human donor in good health. Sequences were obtained from non-Treg CD4+ T cells sorted from blood. The CDR3 bases are TGTGCCAGCAGCCCCTATAGCTCCTACAATGAGCAGTTCTTC. This codes for CASSPYSSYNEQFF. The complete variable domain, with remaining parts taken from reference TRBV7-3 and TRBJ2-1, reads GAGVSQTPSNKVTEKGKYVELRCDPISGHTALYWYRQSLGQGPEFLIYFQGTGAADDSGLPNDRFFAVRPEGSVSTLKIQRTERGDSAVYLCASSPYSSYNEQFFGPGTRLTVL.